These 30 T cell receptor beta chains originate from one sample sequenced in a study of T cell responses to AZD1222 COVID-19 vaccine. The assay was immunoSEQ multiplex PCR, and TCRdb's table has in-frame clones only and misses some. The table lists 120,000 to 150,000 clones, about 92% of them singletons, with 4.5% to 5.5% in the top ten. The material sequenced was peripheral blood, taken on day 0 of AZD1222 vaccination. The receptors here all came from an adult in good health.

In this sample, this clone turned up once. J is TRBJ2-2 and V is TRBV5-1; 12 bases align to TRBD1. The junction had 13 bases not matched to a gene; V was cut back by 4 bases and J by 6 bases. Germline loops: CDR1 SGHRS, CDR2 YFSETQ. This CDR3 comprises 18 residues. CDR3 bases: TGCGCCAGCAGCACGGCTAGCCACCGGGACAGGGGGCCCGGGGAGCTGTTTTTT. Its translation is CASSTASHRDRGPGELFF. The full variable domain, rest sourced from reference TRBV5-1 and TRBJ2-2, is KAGVTQTPRYLIKTRGQQVTLSCSPISGHRSVSWYQQTPGQGLQFLFEYFSETQRNKGNFPGRFSGRQFSNSRSEMNVSTLELGDSALYLCASSTASHRDRGPGELFFGEGSRLTVL.

This chain's CDR3 is CATPLAGSADTQYF. The CDR3 nucleotides read TGTGCCACCCCGCTAGCGGGAAGCGCAGATACGCAGTATTTT. The J gene is TRBJ2-3, the V gene TRBV15; 9 bases agree with TRBD2. The CDR3 has 14 residues. CDR1 is LNHNV and CDR2 is YYDKDF in the germline V gene (reference sequence). The junction had 7 bases not matched to a gene; V was cut back by 8 bases and J by 4 bases.

This sequence joins TRBV28 and TRBJ1-5; D is ambiguous. The CDR3 extends over 15 amino acids. In germline, CDR1 is MDHEN, CDR2 SYDVKM. V shed 3 bases and J shed 4 bases, with 13 bases lying between them. CDR3 amino acids: CASSLIVWDNQPQHF. Here the CDR3 DNA reads TGTGCCAGCAGTTTGATCGTATGGGATAATCAGCCCCAGCATTTT.

This clone has a single count. This chain joins TRBV5-1 and TRBJ2-2, with 10 bases aligning to TRBD2. CDR1 and CDR2 (germline): SGHRS, YFSETQ. The CDR3 has 16 amino acids. Trimming removed 0 bases from V and 6 bases from J; junction bases left unmatched: 5. The CDR3 DNA follows: TGCGCCAGCAGCTTGGCGGGACTAGCGCAGGCCGGGGAGCTGTTTTTT. It specifies CASSLAGLAQAGELFF.

J is TRBJ2-6 and V is TRBV7-2, with TRBD2 as a possible D gene (6 bases). Germline CDR1 reads SGHTA; CDR2 reads FQGNSA. The V gene lost 3 bases and the J gene lost 2 bases, with 11 bases spanning the gap. The CDR3 has 16 amino acids. CDR3 protein: CASSFRGRAGANVLTF. The CDR3 DNA reads as TGTGCCAGCAGCTTCCGGGGGAGAGCTGGGGCCAACGTCCTGACTTTC.

The genes are TRBV19 and TRBJ2-5; 7 nucleotides agree with TRBD1. Germline CDR1 LNHDA, CDR2 SQIVND (reference sequence). CDR3 size: 16 residues. The trim removed 3 bases at V and 1 base at J, leaving 8 bases unmatched. CDR3 DNA sequence: TGTGCCAGTAGTATCCCGACAGGGATGAGCCAAGAGACCCAGTACTTC. The encoded protein is CASSIPTGMSQETQYF. Using reference TRBV19 and TRBJ2-5 for the parts outside the CDR3, the full variable domain is DGGITQSPKYLFRKEGQNVTLSCEQNLNHDAMYWYRQDPGQGLRLIYYSQIVNDFQKGDIAEGYSVSREKKESFPLTVTSAQKNPTAFYLCASSIPTGMSQETQYFGPGTRLLVL.

This clone is a singleton in its sample. The chain couples TRBV6-5 to TRBJ2-5; D perhaps matches TRBD2 (5 bases). Between the trimmed V and J ends, which lost 0 bases and 4 bases, there was a span of 15 bases. The CDR3 runs to 16 residues. Germline CDR1 is MNHEY and CDR2 is SVGAGI. The CDR3 sequence: CASSYSAMTGGETQYF. CDR3 nucleotides: TGTGCCAGCAGTTACTCGGCAATGACTGGAGGAGAGACCCAGTACTTC.

The rearrangement uses TRBV28 and TRBJ1-3; possibly TRBD1 for D (6 bases). This CDR3 is 13 amino acids long. Germline V gives CDR1 MDHEN, CDR2 SYDVKM. The V gene lost 2 bases and the J gene lost 4 bases, with 6 bases spanning the gap. CDR3 sequence: CASSLTGGNTIYF. In DNA form, the CDR3 reads TGTGCCAGCAGTTTAACAGGGGGAAACACCATATATTTT.

The J gene is TRBJ2-1, the V gene TRBV12-3 or TRBV12-4; D might be TRBD1 (6 bases). Trimming removed 4 bases from V and 10 bases from J, with 11 bases in between. This CDR3 region has 12 residues. CDR3 in amino acids: CASSSPRGEQFF. CDR3 nucleotides: TGTGCCAGCAGTTCCCCCAGGGGAGAGCAGTTCTTC.

This CDR3 reads CASSQDGDRYTGELFF. CDR3 nucleotide sequence: TGCGCCAGCAGCCAAGATGGAGACAGATACACCGGGGAGCTGTTTTTT. The V and J genes are TRBV4-3 and TRBJ2-2, with a tentative D call TRBD1 (5 bases). Germline loops: CDR1 LGHNA, CDR2 YSLEER. This CDR3 comprises 16 residues. V lost 0 bases and J lost 3, with 11 bases in between.

On this clone itself: The same CDR3 is also encoded by other DNA sequences in this sample. This chain uses TRBV4-3 with TRBJ1-1, with D hard to call. The germline V gene encodes CDR1 LGHNA and CDR2 YSLEER. Trimming left V 4 bases short and J 2 bases short, with 11 bases between. This CDR3 has 14 residues. The CDR3 nucleotides are TGCGCCAGCAGCCCTAGTCGGCTAAACACTGAAGCTTTCTTT. Protein sequence: CASSPSRLNTEAFF.

V usage is TRBV6-5 and J usage is TRBJ2-3; D gene unclear. Germline lookup yields CDR1 MNHEY and CDR2 SVGAGI. V was cut by 5 bases and J by 1 base, with 10 bases left in between. The CDR3 is 14 residues long. CDR3: CASSPGLGTDTQYF. CDR3 bases: TGTGCCAGCAGTCCGGGCTTAGGCACAGATACGCAGTATTTT.

V gene TRBV4-1 combines with J gene TRBJ1-2; no reliable D call. The ends were cut back, 1 base at V and 4 bases at J, with 16 bases in the middle. Germline V lookup: CDR1 MGHRA, CDR2 YSYEKL. The CDR3 runs to 16 residues. CDR3 DNA: TGCGCCAGCAGCCAAGGGCTGGCCTTAGGGAGCTATGGCTACACCTTC. It encodes CASSQGLALGSYGYTF.

V usage is TRBV5-1 and J usage is TRBJ2-3; 8 bases map to TRBD2. The CDR3 spans 17 residues. With V trimmed by 0 bases and J by 0 bases, 6 bases remained unmatched. Germline CDR1 and CDR2: SGHRS and YFSETQ. The chain's CDR3 is CASSLGTSGPSTDTQYF. As DNA, the CDR3 is TGCGCCAGCAGCTTGGGTACTAGCGGACCTAGCACAGATACGCAGTATTTT. Supplemented by reference TRBV5-1 and TRBJ2-3, the full variable domain reads KAGVTQTPRYLIKTRGQQVTLSCSPISGHRSVSWYQQTPGQGLQFLFEYFSETQRNKGNFPGRFSGRQFSNSRSEMNVSTLELGDSALYLCASSLGTSGPSTDTQYFGPGTRLTVL.

V and J are TRBV7-9 and TRBJ2-1, with D unresolved. V lost 5 bases, J lost 2 bases, and 4 bases lay in between. Germline values: CDR1 SEHNR, CDR2 FQNEAQ (reference sequence). The CDR3 runs 12 residues. This CDR3 reads CASSLTYNEQFF. DNA of the CDR3: TGTGCCAGCAGCCTCACCTACAATGAGCAGTTCTTC.

The chain employs TRBV7-9 and TRBJ2-5; TRBD2 might be the D (5 bases). The germline V and J ends were trimmed by 3 bases and 0 bases, with 11 bases remaining between them. Germline values: CDR1 SEHNR, CDR2 FQNEAQ (reference sequence). The CDR3 is made up of 15 amino acids. The DNA for the CDR3 is TGTGCCAGCAGCTTGCCAGCGGTGTACCAAGAGACCCAGTACTTC. It is translated as CASSLPAVYQETQYF.

The gene calls are TRBV9 and TRBJ1-1; D is unresolved. This CDR3 region has 14 residues. CDR1 is SGDLS, CDR2 YYNGEE, per germline. Trimming removed 0 bases from V and 1 base from J, with 7 bases in between. The chain's CDR3 is CASSVGERNTEAFF. As DNA, the CDR3 is TGTGCCAGCAGCGTAGGGGAGCGGAACACTGAAGCTTTCTTT.

The chain uses TRBV3-1 (or the pseudogene TRBV3-2) and TRBJ1-1; 7 nucleotides match TRBD1. CDR1 is LGHDT, CDR2 YNNKEL, per germline (reference sequence). J gave up 0 bases and V 6 bases, and 7 bases lay outside the gene matches. This CDR3 has 15 residues. The CDR3 region has the DNA TGTGCCAGCAGGACATCCAGGGGGTTGAACACTGAAGCTTTCTTT. Its protein product is CASRTSRGLNTEAFF.

The chain employs TRBV5-4 and TRBJ2-5; D possibly uses TRBD1 or TRBD2 (5 bases each). This CDR3 contains 15 residues. CDR1 and CDR2 from the germline V gene are SGHNT and YYREEE (reference sequence). V lost 1 base to trimming and J lost 2 bases, with 12 bases between them. The CDR3 nucleotides are TGTGCCAGCAGCTTGCTGGGGGTATGGCAAGAGACCCAGTACTTC. Protein: CASSLLGVWQETQYF.

The V and J genes are TRBV29-1 and TRBJ1-5; 7 nucleotides agree with TRBD1. This CDR3 is built from 13 residues. Germline-derived CDR1 and CDR2 are SQVTM and ANQGSEA. J lost 5 bases, V lost 8 bases, and 9 bases had no gene match. CDR3 amino acids: CSFAGGRDQPQHF. The CDR3 DNA follows: TGCAGCTTTGCAGGGGGTCGGGATCAGCCCCAGCATTTT.

The chain has TRBV6-5 and TRBJ1-5; no definite D call. CDR1 and CDR2 from the germline V gene are MNHEY and SVGAGI. There are 12 residues in the CDR3. V lost 2 bases and J lost 6, with 5 bases in between. In nucleotides, the CDR3 is TGTGCCAGCAGTTACCCGGGTCAGCCCCAGCATTTT. This sequence encodes CASSYPGQPQHF.

V and J are TRBV5-8 and TRBJ2-7; D ambiguous. Germline CDR1 is SGHTS and CDR2 is YDEGEE. V lost 0 bases to trimming and J lost 0 bases, with 10 bases between them. The CDR3 covers 15 residues. CDR3 DNA: TGTGCCAGCAGCTTGGAACAGTCGAGCTCCTACGAGCAGTACTTC. It encodes CASSLEQSSSYEQYF.

The chain is built from TRBV6-5 and TRBJ1-1; no definite D call. The V and J ends lost 2 bases and 1 base respectively, with 11 bases between them. The CDR3 consists of 15 residues. CDR1 and CDR2 from the germline V gene are MNHEY and SVGAGI. The CDR3 here is CASSYGYAGNTEAFF. The CDR3 DNA reads as TGTGCCAGCAGTTACGGCTACGCGGGGAACACTGAAGCTTTCTTT.

J is TRBJ2-7 and V is TRBV10-3; D possibly corresponds to TRBD2 (5 bases). This CDR3 comprises 12 residues. Germline loops: CDR1 ENHRY, CDR2 SYGVKD. The V end was cut by 3 bases, the J end by 6 bases, with 9 bases between. DNA for the CDR3: TGTGCCATCAGTGATCGGGGTTTCGAGCAGTACTTC. This gives the protein CAISDRGFEQYF.

V usage is TRBV13 and J usage is TRBJ2-5, with D perhaps given as TRBD1 or TRBD2 (5 bases each). This CDR3 is built from 13 residues. V was trimmed by 5 bases and J by 5 bases, leaving 12 bases between them. Germline V gene data show CDR1 as PRHDT and CDR2 as FYEKMQ (reference sequence). The CDR3 sequence is CASSPGASETQYF. CDR3 sequence (DNA): TGTGCCAGCAGCCCCGGGGCGTCGGAGACCCAGTACTTC.

The chain couples TRBV5-8 to TRBJ2-5; D remains unclear. Between the trimmed V and J ends, which lost 3 bases and 1 base, there was a span of 7 bases. Germline assignment: CDR1 SGHTS and CDR2 YDEGEE. The CDR3 contains 13 residues. The DNA of the CDR3 is TGTGCCAGCAGCTCCCGAATCCAAGAGACCCAGTACTTC. Encoded protein: CASSSRIQETQYF. The complete variable domain, with remaining parts taken from reference TRBV5-8 and TRBJ2-5, reads EAGVTQSPTHLIKTRGQQATLRCSPISGHTSVYWYQQALGLGLQFLLWYDEGEERNRGNFPPRFSGRQFPNYSSELNVNALELEDSALYLCASSSRIQETQYFGPGTRLLVL.

The count of this clone is one. This chain uses TRBV18 with TRBJ2-1, with 9 bases identical to TRBD1. The CDR3 extends over 15 amino acids. V was clipped by 2 bases and J by 3 bases; unmatched bases: 2. Looked up from germline, CDR1 is KGHSH and CDR2 is LQKENI. The CDR3 DNA is TGTGCCAGCTCACCAGGGACAGGGAACTACAATGAGCAGTTCTTC. Its translation: CASSPGTGNYNEQFF.

This clone has a single count. V gene TRBV7-2 combines with J gene TRBJ1-1; 10 positions match TRBD1. The CDR3 is made up of 16 amino acids. CDR1 and CDR2 (germline): SGHTA, FQGNSA. V dropped 5 bases and J dropped 1; count of bases not matched to a gene: 7. As DNA, the CDR3 is TGTGCCAGCAGCCAAGGGACAGGGGCGGGGAACACTGAAGCTTTCTTT. Amino acid sequence: CASSQGTGAGNTEAFF.

V and J are TRBV24-1 and TRBJ2-5, with a possible D match to TRBD1 (8 bases). Per the germline V gene, CDR1 is KGHDR and CDR2 is SFDVKD. The CDR3 length is 16 residues. Trimming stripped 3 bases from V and 5 bases from J, with 18 bases between. The CDR3 spells CATSDPPGQGGETQYF. CDR3 nucleotides: TGTGCCACCAGTGATCCACCTGGACAGGGAGGGGAGACCCAGTACTTC.

V usage is TRBV2 and J usage is TRBJ2-7; D remains ambiguous. Germline V gene data show CDR1 as SNHLY and CDR2 as FYNNEI. Trimming removed 3 bases from V and 5 bases from J, with 5 bases in between. CDR3 size: 11 residues. Here the CDR3 reads CASSELNEQYF. DNA of the CDR3: TGTGCCAGCAGTGAGCTGAACGAGCAGTACTTC.